The entry below describes one T cell receptor (beta chain). This sample is part of a study of blood T cell repertoires in COVID-19. At the level of the study: There were acute and convalescent COVID-19 samples, and they came from the United States, Italy and Spain. PBMCs, B-cell-depleted T cells, or T cells provided the cDNA or gDNA that made up the material.

One Seattle source followed patients from active infection through their disease course. The CDR3 is made up of 17 amino acids. J was trimmed by 7 bases and V by 2 bases; bases with no gene match: 12. Germline CDR1 and CDR2: ENHRY and SYGVKD. Original processing notes: Estimation of nucleated cell counts relied on the amplification of reference gene primers. TCRdb's copy holds only in-frame clones and misses some; the assay was immunoSEQ multiplex PCR. V and J calls plus clone size are reproduced from that table; the DNA served to infer D and trimming. Altogether about 170,000 clones are present, around 84% being singletons, with the ten largest covering under 3%.

The gene calls are TRBV10-3 and TRBJ2-2; TRBD2 agrees at 8 bases. Sequenced input: peripheral blood. The TCR sequence derives from a woman aged 80 or over with COVID-19, enrolled during active disease. CDR3 sequence reads: CAISEVLGLDSVGELFF. For the CDR3, the DNA is TGTGCCATCAGTGAGGTGTTGGGACTAGACAGTGTCGGGGAGCTGTTTTTT.